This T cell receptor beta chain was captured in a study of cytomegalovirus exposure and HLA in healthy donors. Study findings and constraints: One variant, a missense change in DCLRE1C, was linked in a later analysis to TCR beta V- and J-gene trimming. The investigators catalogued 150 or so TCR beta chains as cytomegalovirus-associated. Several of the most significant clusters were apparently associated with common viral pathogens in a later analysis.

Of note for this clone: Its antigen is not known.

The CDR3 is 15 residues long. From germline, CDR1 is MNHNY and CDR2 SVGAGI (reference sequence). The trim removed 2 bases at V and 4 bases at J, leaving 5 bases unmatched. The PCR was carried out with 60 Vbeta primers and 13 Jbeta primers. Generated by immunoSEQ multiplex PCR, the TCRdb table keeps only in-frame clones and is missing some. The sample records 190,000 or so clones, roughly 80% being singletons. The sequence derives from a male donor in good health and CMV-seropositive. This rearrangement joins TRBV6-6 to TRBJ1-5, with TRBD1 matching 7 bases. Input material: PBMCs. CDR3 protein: CASSYGTATNQPQHF. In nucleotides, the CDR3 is TGTGCCAGCAGTTACGGGACAGCCACTAATCAGCCCCAGCATTTT.